Listed below are T cell receptor beta chains from one sample, sequenced in a study of shared clonotypes between healthy human individuals. The assay was immunoSEQ multiplex PCR, and TCRdb's table has in-frame clones only and misses some. The sample records fewer than 700,000 clones, around 77% being singletons. The sample consisted of PBMCs. The receptors were sampled from a middle-aged woman in good health. Some clones in this sample may be carry-over from other donors' samples. Both conserved end residues are part of each CDR3. D genes are given only for firm matches. Where a row states a size, it is once, few, many or the class of an expanded clone; other rows omit it.

j_call: TRBJ2-1; clone_size: .; v_call: TRBV6-5; d_call: .; cdr3_aa: CASREPGPVGYEQFF; cdr3_nt: TGTGCCAGCAGGGAACCGGGACCTGTCGGCTATGAGCAGTTCTTC
j_call: TRBJ2-2; clone_size: .; v_call: TRBV7-2; d_call: .; cdr3_aa: CASSLDLNTGELFF; cdr3_nt: TGTGCCAGCAGCTTGGACTTAAACACCGGGGAGCTGTTTTTT
j_call: TRBJ2-7; clone_size: .; v_call: TRBV11-2; d_call: .; cdr3_aa: CASSRDHYEQYF; cdr3_nt: TGTGCCAGCAGCAGGGATCACTACGAGCAGTACTTC
j_call: TRBJ1-1; clone_size: .; v_call: TRBV2; d_call: .; cdr3_aa: CASSPRDVNTEAFF; cdr3_nt: TGTGCCAGCAGCCCCAGGGATGTGAACACTGAAGCTTTCTTT
j_call: TRBJ1-4; clone_size: many; v_call: TRBV6-1; d_call: TRBD1; cdr3_aa: CASSEGEGTGEKLFF; cdr3_nt: TGTGCCAGCAGTGAAGGCGAGGGGACAGGTGAAAAACTGTTTTTT
j_call: TRBJ1-6; clone_size: many; v_call: TRBV9; d_call: .; cdr3_aa: CASSVEGDMNSPLHF; cdr3_nt: TGTGCCAGCAGCGTAGAGGGGGACATGAATTCACCCCTCCACTTT
j_call: TRBJ1-2; clone_size: .; v_call: TRBV7-9; d_call: TRBD1; cdr3_aa: CASSGQGGANYGYTF; cdr3_nt: TGTGCCTCATCCGGACAGGGAGGAGCTAACTATGGCTACACCTTC
j_call: TRBJ2-5; clone_size: .; v_call: TRBV2; d_call: .; cdr3_aa: CASSPKETQYF; cdr3_nt: TGTGCCAGCAGTCCTAAAGAGACCCAGTACTTC
j_call: TRBJ2-1; clone_size: few; v_call: TRBV15; d_call: TRBD2; cdr3_aa: CATSRAGTSYNEQFF; cdr3_nt: TGTGCCACCAGCAGAGCGGGGACTAGCTACAATGAGCAGTTCTTC
j_call: TRBJ2-2; clone_size: .; v_call: TRBV18; d_call: TRBD2; cdr3_aa: CASSPEVLAGSSSGGELFF; cdr3_nt: TGTGCCAGCTCACCCGAGGTACTAGCGGGTTCTAGCTCGGGCGGGGAGCTGTTTTTT
j_call: TRBJ1-1; clone_size: .; v_call: TRBV5-4; d_call: .; cdr3_aa: CASSFLTDTNTEAFF; cdr3_nt: TGTGCCAGCAGCTTCCTAACGGACACAAACACTGAAGCTTTCTTT
j_call: TRBJ1-1; clone_size: .; v_call: TRBV13; d_call: .; cdr3_aa: CASSSHFAEAFF; cdr3_nt: TGTGCCAGCAGCTCCCACTTCGCTGAAGCTTTCTTT
j_call: TRBJ2-5; clone_size: .; v_call: TRBV6-6; d_call: TRBD2; cdr3_aa: CASSPLAGETQYF; cdr3_nt: TGTGCCAGCAGCCCCCTAGCGGGAGAGACCCAGTACTTC
j_call: TRBJ1-2; clone_size: .; v_call: TRBV6-5; d_call: .; cdr3_aa: CASGGSTYGYTF; cdr3_nt: TGTGCCAGCGGAGGGAGTACCTATGGCTACACCTTC
j_call: TRBJ2-7; clone_size: .; v_call: TRBV5-5; d_call: .; cdr3_aa: CASSLAPGEDYEQYF; cdr3_nt: TGTGCCAGCAGCTTGGCTCCGGGGGAGGACTACGAGCAGTACTTC
j_call: TRBJ1-1; clone_size: few; v_call: TRBV5-1; d_call: TRBD1; cdr3_aa: CASSEDRVETEAFF; cdr3_nt: TGCGCCAGCAGCGAGGACAGGGTGGAAACTGAAGCTTTCTTT
j_call: TRBJ2-3; clone_size: many; v_call: TRBV7-2; d_call: .; cdr3_aa: CARGGTGTDTQYF; cdr3_nt: TGTGCCAGGGGGGGGACAGGAACAGATACGCAGTATTTT
j_call: TRBJ1-1; clone_size: .; v_call: TRBV7-3; d_call: .; cdr3_aa: CASSLMHSTTEAFF; cdr3_nt: TGTGCCAGCAGCTTAATGCACAGTACCACTGAAGCTTTCTTT
j_call: TRBJ2-3; clone_size: .; v_call: TRBV29-1; d_call: TRBD2; cdr3_aa: CSARLATDTQYF; cdr3_nt: TGCAGCGCCCGACTAGCGACAGATACGCAGTATTTT
j_call: TRBJ2-1; clone_size: .; v_call: TRBV7-9; d_call: TRBD2; cdr3_aa: CASSYVAGSGGYNEQFF; cdr3_nt: TGTGCCAGCAGTTATGTCGCGGGTAGCGGGGGATACAATGAGCAGTTCTTC
j_call: TRBJ1-2; clone_size: .; v_call: TRBV2; d_call: .; cdr3_aa: CASTPQAEGYTF; cdr3_nt: TGTGCCAGCACCCCACAGGCGGAGGGCTACACCTTC
j_call: TRBJ2-1; clone_size: .; v_call: TRBV27; d_call: .; cdr3_aa: CASTSRLPYNEQFF; cdr3_nt: TGTGCCAGCACCTCTAGATTACCCTACAATGAGCAGTTCTTC
j_call: TRBJ2-5; clone_size: .; v_call: TRBV6-1; d_call: TRBD1; cdr3_aa: CASSDDRGQETQYF; cdr3_nt: TGTGCCAGCAGTGATGACAGGGGGCAAGAGACCCAGTACTTC
j_call: TRBJ2-2; clone_size: .; v_call: TRBV5-1; d_call: .; cdr3_aa: CASSWEPDGELFF; cdr3_nt: TGCGCCAGCAGCTGGGAGCCCGACGGGGAGCTGTTTTTT
j_call: TRBJ1-5; clone_size: .; v_call: TRBV4-1; d_call: .; cdr3_aa: CASSQDRGTQPQHF; cdr3_nt: TGCGCCAGCAGCCAAGACAGGGGTACTCAGCCCCAGCATTTT
j_call: TRBJ1-1; clone_size: .; v_call: TRBV7-3; d_call: .; cdr3_aa: CASSLNPPGSLTEAFF; cdr3_nt: TGTGCCAGCAGCTTAAACCCCCCAGGAAGTTTAACTGAAGCTTTCTTT
j_call: TRBJ1-5; clone_size: .; v_call: TRBV10-3; d_call: .; cdr3_aa: CAINRDINQPQHF; cdr3_nt: TGTGCCATCAATCGGGACATCAATCAGCCCCAGCATTTT
j_call: TRBJ2-5; clone_size: .; v_call: TRBV6-5; d_call: .; cdr3_aa: CASSTYRLETQYF; cdr3_nt: TGTGCCAGCAGTACCTACAGACTAGAGACCCAGTACTTC
j_call: TRBJ1-1; clone_size: few; v_call: TRBV28; d_call: .; cdr3_aa: CASKGNTEAFF; cdr3_nt: TGTGCCAGCAAGGGGAACACTGAAGCTTTCTTT
j_call: TRBJ2-2; clone_size: .; v_call: TRBV11-3; d_call: .; cdr3_aa: CASSLPGAGELFF; cdr3_nt: TGTGCCAGCAGCTTACCGGGGGCCGGGGAGCTGTTTTTT
j_call: TRBJ1-3; clone_size: .; v_call: TRBV5-1; d_call: .; cdr3_aa: CASSLAMGLLGNTIYF; cdr3_nt: TGCGCCAGCAGCTTGGCAATGGGCCTGCTTGGAAACACCATATATTTT